The 30 T cell receptor beta chains reported below all come from one sample, sequenced in a study of T cell repertoires in cytomegalovirus infection. TCRdb itself ran the reads through MiXCR, one entry per CDR3 protein. The data contain over 250,000 distinct CDR3 sequences, 20% to 25% of them singletons. No antigen has been assigned to these receptors. Sequences were derived from cultured PBMCs, sampled from culture after CMV antigen stimulation. These TCRs come from a human donor in good health (CMV status not recorded). Some clones in this sample may be carry-over from other donors' samples.

This clonotype was seen ten or more times. This chain uses TRBV7-2 with TRBJ1-6; D ambiguous. Per germline, CDR1 SGHTA and CDR2 FQGNSA. The CDR3 contains 13 residues. Trimming left V 5 bases short and J 10 bases short, with 12 bases between. DNA of the CDR3: TGTGCCAGCAGCCGAGGTGGTGAATCACCCCTCCACTTT. Amino acids: CASSRGGESPLHF.

This clonotype is categorized as medium-sized. The chain combines TRBV7-2 with TRBJ2-1; TRBD2 matches 9 bases. The CDR3 sequence is 16 residues long. Germline CDR1 reads SGHTA; CDR2 reads FQGNSA. V lost 1 base, J lost 9 bases, and 10 bases stayed unmatched. In DNA, the CDR3 is TGTGCCAGCAGCTTAGTTAGCGGGAGAGGGATAATTGAGCAGTTCTTC. Protein product: CASSLVSGRGIIEQFF. The full variable domain, in which reference TRBV7-2 and TRBJ2-1 provide the parts outside the CDR3, is GAGVSQSPSNKVTEKGKDVELRCDPISGHTALYWYRQSLGQGLEFLIYFQGNSAPDKSGLPSDRFSAERTGGSVSTLTIQRTQQEDSAVYLCASSLVSGRGIIEQFFGPGTRLTVL.

The chain couples TRBV7-9 to TRBJ2-7; no firm D call. Trimming took 0 bases from V and 6 from J, leaving 12 bases between them. The CDR3 length is 14 residues. Per the germline V gene, CDR1 is SEHNR and CDR2 is FQNEAQ (reference sequence). The CDR3 DNA reads as TGTGCCAGCAGCTTAGCGGAGAATCGCGGCGAGCAGTACTTC. It specifies CASSLAENRGEQYF.

This clonotype was observed many times. V is TRBV6-6 and J is TRBJ1-6, with 7 bases lining up with TRBD1. V gave up 2 bases and J gave up 10 bases; unmatched junction bases: 20. Germline V gene lookup returns CDR1 MNHNY and CDR2 SVGAGI (reference sequence). The CDR3 is 19 amino acids. The CDR3: CASSYEGQLIRQGGSPLHF. As DNA, the CDR3 is TGTGCCAGCAGTTACGAAGGCCAGCTAATCCGACAGGGAGGATCACCCCTCCACTTT.

The V call is TRBV7-2, the J call TRBJ2-2; a possible D gene is TRBD2 (6 bases). Per the germline V gene, CDR1 is SGHTA and CDR2 is FQGNSA. Trimming left V 7 bases short and J 4 bases short, with 19 bases between. The CDR3 is made up of 16 amino acids. The CDR3 DNA reads TGTGCCAGCACCGGCCGGAGCGGGTCCGGCACCGGGGAGCTGTTTTTT. Amino acids: CASTGRSGSGTGELFF. The variable domain in full, completed from reference TRBV7-2 and TRBJ2-2, reads GAGVSQSPSNKVTEKGKDVELRCDPISGHTALYWYRQSLGQGLEFLIYFQGNSAPDKSGLPSDRFSAERTGGSVSTLTIQRTQQEDSAVYLCASTGRSGSGTGELFFGEGSRLTVL.

This chain connects TRBV11-2 to TRBJ2-2; the match to TRBD1 covers 9 bases. After removal of 5 bases from V and 8 bases from J, the junction contained 9 bases not matched to a gene. The germline V gene encodes CDR1 SGHAT and CDR2 FQNNGV. CDR3 length: 15 amino acids. The CDR3 spells CASSPGQGIVGELFF. DNA for the CDR3: TGTGCCAGCAGCCCCGGACAGGGGATAGTTGGGGAGCTGTTTTTT.

The gene calls are TRBV18 and TRBJ2-7, with 7 bases that match TRBD1. The CDR3 length is 14 residues. V gave up 3 bases and J gave up 5 bases; unmatched junction bases: 7. Germline V gene data show CDR1 as KGHSH and CDR2 as LQKENI. The CDR3 nucleotides read TGTGCCAGCTCACCGGGACAGCCCCTAGACGAGCAGTACTTC. This translates into CASSPGQPLDEQYF.

This clonotype was detected ten times or more. The V gene is TRBV7-6, the J gene TRBJ1-6, with unresolved D. The V end was cut by 3 bases, the J end by 9 bases, with 18 bases between. The V gene's germline CDR1 is SGHVS and CDR2 FNYEAQ. The CDR3 runs to 16 residues. CDR3 residues: CASSFLGETFSSPLHF. Written as DNA, the CDR3 is TGTGCCAGCAGCTTTCTCGGAGAGACATTTTCTTCACCCCTCCACTTT.

The chain joins TRBV7-3 to TRBJ2-5; D ambiguous. The V gene lost 4 bases and the J gene lost 0 bases, with 6 bases spanning the gap. The CDR3 loop spans 13 amino acids. Germline V gene lookup returns CDR1 SGHTA and CDR2 FQGTGA. The chain's CDR3 is CASSYDNQETQYF. In DNA form, the CDR3 reads TGTGCCAGCAGCTATGACAACCAAGAGACCCAGTACTTC.

This clonotype occurred once. The chain uses TRBV4-2 and TRBJ2-7; 9 nucleotides align to TRBD2. V gave up 3 bases and J gave up 3 bases; unmatched junction bases: 6. Germline V gene sequence: CDR1 LGHNA, CDR2 YNFKEQ. The CDR3 length is 15 residues. For the CDR3, the DNA is TGTGCCAGCAGCCAGGTAACGACTAGCGGCTACGAGCAGTACTTC. This encodes CASSQVTTSGYEQYF.

This clonotype occurred many times. V usage is TRBV7-9 and J usage is TRBJ1-1; no reliable D call. V lost 6 bases and J 2 bases, leaving 7 bases between the germline ends. The CDR3 sequence is 12 residues long. Germline values: CDR1 SEHNR, CDR2 FQNEAQ (reference sequence). The CDR3 sequence is CASRPGNTEAFF. CDR3 bases: TGTGCCAGCAGACCCGGTAACACTGAAGCTTTCTTT.

This clonotype was detected only a few times. The chain links TRBV9 to TRBJ2-1; TRBD2 matches at 7 bases. J lost 3 bases, V lost 4 bases, and 10 bases had no gene match. The CDR3 runs to 16 residues. The germline V gene encodes CDR1 SGDLS and CDR2 YYNGEE. The CDR3 DNA reads as TGTGCCAGCAGCCCCCAATTCCGGGACTACTACAATGAGCAGTTCTTC. It is translated as CASSPQFRDYYNEQFF.

The V gene is TRBV5-4, the J gene TRBJ1-4; D possibly corresponds to TRBD1 (6 bases). The germline CDR1 and CDR2 sequences are SGHNT and YYREEE (reference sequence). The CDR3 runs to 15 residues. Trimming shortened V by 4 bases and J by 4 bases, and 14 bases separated the two germline ends. The CDR3 DNA reads as TGTGCCAGCAGCACAGCAGGGGAAAATAATGAAAAACTGTTTTTT. As protein: CASSTAGENNEKLFF.

This clonotype has a count of ten or more. The chain is built from TRBV7-8 and TRBJ2-3, with TRBD1 matching 7 bases. The ends lost 3 bases at V and 3 bases at J; junction bases unmatched: 6. The CDR3 extends over 15 amino acids. Looked up from germline, CDR1 is SGHVS and CDR2 is FQNEAQ. Here the CDR3 reads CASSFTGVWTDTQYF. The CDR3 nucleotides are TGTGCCAGCAGCTTTACAGGGGTTTGGACAGATACGCAGTATTTT.

Only a few counts were recorded for this clonotype. V is TRBV9 and J is TRBJ1-6; TRBD1 matches 8 bases. In germline, CDR1 is SGDLS, CDR2 YYNGEE. Losses at the gene ends were 2 bases for V and 7 bases for J; bases not matched to a gene: 5. CDR3 length equals 15 residues. The CDR3 DNA reads TGTGCCAGCAGCGTGGCGGGACAGGTGAATTCACCCCTCCACTTT. Translated, it gives CASSVAGQVNSPLHF.

V usage is TRBV4-1 and J usage is TRBJ1-6, with D possibly being TRBD1 (5 bases). The V gene's germline CDR1 is MGHRA and CDR2 YSYEKL. The CDR3 is 15 residues long. The V end was cut by 0 bases, the J end by 9 bases, with 12 bases between. Here the CDR3 DNA reads TGCGCCAGCAGCCAAGACTTCCCAGGGCCTTCACCCCTCCACTTT. The encoded protein is CASSQDFPGPSPLHF.

This clonotype was seen many times. The gene calls are TRBV7-9 and TRBJ1-2, with TRBD1 identical over 8 bases. Per germline, CDR1 SEHNR and CDR2 FQNEAQ (reference sequence). V trimming: 3 bases; J trimming: 7 bases; junction bases outside the gene matches: 7. The CDR3 loop spans 14 amino acids. This chain's CDR3 is CASSFGSGGFGYTF. CDR3 DNA sequence: TGTGCCAGCAGCTTCGGGTCAGGGGGCTTTGGCTACACCTTC.

The chain carries TRBV12-3 or TRBV12-4 and TRBJ2-2; D unclear. The CDR3 extends over 12 amino acids. V dropped 5 bases and J dropped 8 bases, with 9 bases sitting between them. Here the CDR3 DNA reads TGTGCCAGCAGTCCCTTGGGTGGGGAGCTGTTTTTT. Residues: CASSPLGGELFF.

Concerning this clonotype: One end of the junction is discordant with germline, which a read error may explain. The chain carries TRBV12-5 and TRBJ2-1; D gene uncertain. Germline lookup yields CDR1 LGHNT and CDR2 FRNRAP. CDR3 size: 14 residues. For the CDR3, the DNA is TGTGCTAGTGGCTTGGGTAGTGGTCACAATGAGCAGTTCTTC. This sequence encodes CASGLGSGHNEQFF.

This clonotype was found a few times. This chain uses TRBV7-9 with TRBJ1-1, with 9 bases matching TRBD1. The CDR3 loop spans 15 amino acids. Trimming took 6 bases from V and 5 from J; bases not matched to a gene: 10. Germline assignment: CDR1 SEHNR and CDR2 FQNEAQ (reference sequence). The CDR3 region is CASSRLQGARTEAFF. DNA for the CDR3: TGTGCCAGCAGTCGATTACAGGGGGCCCGGACTGAAGCTTTCTTT.

This chain uses TRBV18 with TRBJ1-2; possible D gene TRBD1, 6 bases. CDR1 and CDR2 from the germline V gene are KGHSH and LQKENI. This CDR3 has 14 residues. V lost 6 bases and J lost 5, with 16 bases in between. CDR3 protein: CASSDLQGEYGYTF. The DNA of the CDR3 is TGTGCCAGCTCCGATCTACAGGGCGAATATGGCTACACCTTC. Looking up the rest from reference TRBV18 and TRBJ1-2 gives the full variable domain: NAGVMQNPRHLVRRRGQEARLRCSPMKGHSHVYWYRQLPEEGLKFMVYLQKENIIDESGMPKERFSAEFPKEGPSILRIQQVVRGDSAAYFCASSDLQGEYGYTFGSGTRLTVV.

The V and J genes are TRBV6-4 and TRBJ2-3; no clear D gene. The CDR3 extends over 14 amino acids. CDR1 is MRHNA, CDR2 SNTAGT, per germline. With 0 bases removed from V and 4 bases from J, the gap between germline ends came to 8 bases. CDR3 protein: CASSDSWGADTQYF. The CDR3 region has the DNA TGTGCCAGCAGTGACTCTTGGGGTGCAGATACGCAGTATTTT.

This clonotype was seen a handful of times. The rearrangement links TRBV12-3 or TRBV12-4 to TRBJ1-1; D ambiguous. The length of the CDR3 is 14 residues. V lost 3 bases and J 4 bases, leaving 12 bases between the germline ends. The CDR3 spells CASSLAGLRTEAFF. The DNA of the CDR3 is TGTGCCAGCAGTTTGGCGGGTCTCCGCACTGAAGCTTTCTTT.

In this sample, this clonotype turned up many times. V is TRBV6-2 or TRBV6-3 and J is TRBJ2-3; TRBD1 aligns across 11 bases. V dropped 0 bases and J dropped 6; count of bases not matched to a gene: 5. Germline loops: CDR1 MNHEY, CDR2 SVGEGT. The CDR3 has 16 residues. The CDR3 reads CASSYSDRGLSDTQYF. Written as DNA, the CDR3 is TGTGCCAGCAGTTACTCGGACAGGGGGCTTTCGGATACGCAGTATTTT.

This rearrangement joins TRBV6-2 or TRBV6-3 to TRBJ2-2; 10 bases map to TRBD2. The CDR3 has 16 amino acids. Germline V gene data show CDR1 as MNHEY and CDR2 as SVGEGT. Unmatched junction bases numbered 9, after V lost 5 bases and J lost 6 bases. The CDR3 is CASSPTLAGVPGELFF. CDR3 nucleotides: TGTGCCAGCAGTCCGACCCTAGCGGGAGTCCCCGGGGAGCTGTTTTTT.

This clonotype was detected ten times or more. The chain employs TRBV6-6 and TRBJ2-7, with 7 bases lining up with TRBD1. The CDR3 is 20 amino acids. The trim removed 6 bases at V and 0 bases at J, leaving 23 bases unmatched. The germline gives CDR1 MNHNY, CDR2 SVGAGI (reference sequence). CDR3 nucleotides: TGTGCCAGCAGCACCGATAACTATCCGGGACAGATTGTGAGCTCCTACGAGCAGTACGTC. Translation gives CASSTDNYPGQIVSSYEQYV.

This clonotype appeared a few times. This sequence joins TRBV4-1 and TRBJ2-7; 8 bases map to TRBD2. The CDR3 is made up of 17 amino acids. With V trimmed by 0 bases and J by 4 bases, 11 bases remained unmatched. Germline V gene lookup returns CDR1 MGHRA and CDR2 YSYEKL. DNA of the CDR3: TGCGCCAGCAGCCAAGATATCAGCGGGAGCCGATGGTACGAGCAGTACTTC. Translation: CASSQDISGSRWYEQYF.

This clonotype was seen more than once but under ten times. V is TRBV12-3 or TRBV12-4 and J is TRBJ1-1; D gene ambiguous. The CDR3 consists of 14 residues. The V gene lost 2 bases and the J gene lost 8 bases, with 15 bases spanning the gap. In DNA, the CDR3 is TGTGCCAGCAGTTTAACCCCTCGAGGGAGCGAAGCTTTCTTT. It encodes CASSLTPRGSEAFF.

This clonotype was found many times. The CDR3 region is CASSLGRVYSYEQYV. The CDR3 bases are TGTGCCAGCAGTTTAGGCAGGGTCTATTCCTACGAGCAGTACGTC. The chain is built from TRBV12-3 or TRBV12-4 and TRBJ2-7; weak D call: TRBD1 (5 bases). This CDR3 is 15 amino acids long. V gave up 1 base and J gave up 1 base, with 11 bases separating them.

This clonotype was counted ten times or more. The chain links TRBV7-9 to TRBJ2-5; no clear D. The V end lost 6 bases, the J end lost 2 bases, and 16 bases lay between the germline ends. This CDR3 region has 15 residues. CDR1 is SEHNR and CDR2 is FQNEAQ in the germline V gene (reference sequence). The CDR3 region has the DNA TGTGCCAGCAGTTATACAGCACCAGTACAAGAGACCCAGTACTTC. Protein sequence: CASSYTAPVQETQYF. The whole variable domain, remainder taken from reference TRBV7-9 and TRBJ2-5, is DTGVSQNPRHKITKRGQNVTFRCDPISEHNRLYWYRQTLGQGPEFLTYFQNEAQLEKSRLLSDRFSAERPKGSFSTLEIQRTEQGDSAMYLCASSYTAPVQETQYFGPGTRLLVL.